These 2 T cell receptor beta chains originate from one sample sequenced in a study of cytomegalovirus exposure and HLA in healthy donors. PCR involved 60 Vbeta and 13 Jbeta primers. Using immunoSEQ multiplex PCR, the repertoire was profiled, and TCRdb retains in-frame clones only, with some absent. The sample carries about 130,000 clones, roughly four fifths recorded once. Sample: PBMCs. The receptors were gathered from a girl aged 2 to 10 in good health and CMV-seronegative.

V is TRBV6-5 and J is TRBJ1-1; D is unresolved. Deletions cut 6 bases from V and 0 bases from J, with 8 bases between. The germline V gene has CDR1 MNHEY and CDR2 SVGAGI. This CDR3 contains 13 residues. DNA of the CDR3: TGTGCCAGCAGCCTGGCAGTGAACACTGAAGCTTTCTTT. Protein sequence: CASSLAVNTEAFF.

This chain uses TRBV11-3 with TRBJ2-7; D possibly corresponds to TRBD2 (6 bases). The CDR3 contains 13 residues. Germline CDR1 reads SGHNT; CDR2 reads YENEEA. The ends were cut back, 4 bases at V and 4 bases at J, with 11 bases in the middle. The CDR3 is CASSSGSGYEQYF. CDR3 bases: TGTGCCAGCAGCTCGGGGAGCGGGTACGAGCAGTACTTC.